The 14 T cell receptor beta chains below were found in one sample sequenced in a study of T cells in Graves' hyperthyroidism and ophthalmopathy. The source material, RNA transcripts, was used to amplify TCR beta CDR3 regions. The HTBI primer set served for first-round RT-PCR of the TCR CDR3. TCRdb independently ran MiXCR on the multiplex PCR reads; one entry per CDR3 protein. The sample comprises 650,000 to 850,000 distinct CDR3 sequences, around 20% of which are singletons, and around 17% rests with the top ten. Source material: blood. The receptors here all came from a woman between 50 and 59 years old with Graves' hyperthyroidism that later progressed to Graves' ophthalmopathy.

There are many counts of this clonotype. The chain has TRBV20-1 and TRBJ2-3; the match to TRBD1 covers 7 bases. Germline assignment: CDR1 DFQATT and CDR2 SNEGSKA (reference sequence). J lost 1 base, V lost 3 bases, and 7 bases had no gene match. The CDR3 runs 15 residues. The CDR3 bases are TGCAGTGCTAGTTACAGGGGCGCCGGCACAGATACGCAGTATTTT. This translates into CSASYRGAGTDTQYF.

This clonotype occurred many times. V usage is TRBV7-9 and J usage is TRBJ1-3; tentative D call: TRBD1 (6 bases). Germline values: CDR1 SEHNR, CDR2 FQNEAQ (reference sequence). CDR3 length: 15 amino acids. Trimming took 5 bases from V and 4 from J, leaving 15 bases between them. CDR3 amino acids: CASSERTASGNTIYF. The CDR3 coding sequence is TGTGCCAGCAGCGAACGGACAGCATCGGGAAACACCATATATTTT.

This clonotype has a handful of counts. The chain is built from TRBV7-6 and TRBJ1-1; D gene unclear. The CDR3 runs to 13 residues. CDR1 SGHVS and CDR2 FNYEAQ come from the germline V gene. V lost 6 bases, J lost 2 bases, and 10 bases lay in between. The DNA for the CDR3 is TGTGCCAGCAGTGGGCGACCTAACACTGAAGCTTTCTTT. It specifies CASSGRPNTEAFF.

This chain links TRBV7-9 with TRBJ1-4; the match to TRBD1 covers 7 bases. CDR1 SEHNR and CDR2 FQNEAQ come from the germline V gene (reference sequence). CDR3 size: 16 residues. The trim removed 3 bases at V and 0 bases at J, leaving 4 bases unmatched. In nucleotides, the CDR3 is TGTGCCAGCAGCTTGGGACAGCCGACAACTAATGAAAAACTGTTTTTT. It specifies CASSLGQPTTNEKLFF.

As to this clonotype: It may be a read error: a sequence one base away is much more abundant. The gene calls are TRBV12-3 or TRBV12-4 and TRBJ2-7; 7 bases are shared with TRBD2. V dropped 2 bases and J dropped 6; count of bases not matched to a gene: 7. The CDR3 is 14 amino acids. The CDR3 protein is CASSLLSPGGEQYF. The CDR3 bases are TGTGCCAGCAGTTTACTTAGCCCGGGGGGCGAGCAGTACTTC.

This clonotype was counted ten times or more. The CDR3: CASSYSAKLTEAFF. The CDR3 bases are TGTGCCAGCAGTTACTCCGCAAAACTAACTGAAGCTTTCTTT. This chain uses TRBV6-5 with TRBJ1-1; D is uncertain. The CDR3 is made up of 14 amino acids. V lost 0 bases to trimming and J lost 5 bases, with 10 bases between them. The germline CDR1 and CDR2 sequences are MNHEY and SVGAGI.

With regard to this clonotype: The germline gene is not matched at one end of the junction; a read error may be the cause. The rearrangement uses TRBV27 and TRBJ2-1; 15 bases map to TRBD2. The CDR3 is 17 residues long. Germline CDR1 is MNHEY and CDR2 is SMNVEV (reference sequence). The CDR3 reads CASSNRGLAGGLTEQSF. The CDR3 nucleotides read TGTGCCAGCAGTAACCGTGGACTAGCGGGGGGGCTAACGGAGCAGTCCTTC.

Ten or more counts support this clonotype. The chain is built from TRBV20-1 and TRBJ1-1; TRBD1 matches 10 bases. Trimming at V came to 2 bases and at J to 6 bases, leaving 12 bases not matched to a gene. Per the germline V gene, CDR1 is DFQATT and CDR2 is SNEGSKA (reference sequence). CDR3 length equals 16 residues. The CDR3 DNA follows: TGCAGTGCTAGACCCCTCGTCCCGGGACAGGGGCCTGAAGCTTTCTTT. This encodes CSARPLVPGQGPEAFF.

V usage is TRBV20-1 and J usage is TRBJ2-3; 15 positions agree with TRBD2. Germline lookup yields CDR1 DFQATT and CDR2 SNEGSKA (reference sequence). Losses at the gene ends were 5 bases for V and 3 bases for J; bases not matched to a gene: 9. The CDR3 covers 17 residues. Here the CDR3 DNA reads TGCAGTGCTTACGGACTAGCGGGGGGGCTAGGGACAGATACGCAGTATTTT. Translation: CSAYGLAGGLGTDTQYF.

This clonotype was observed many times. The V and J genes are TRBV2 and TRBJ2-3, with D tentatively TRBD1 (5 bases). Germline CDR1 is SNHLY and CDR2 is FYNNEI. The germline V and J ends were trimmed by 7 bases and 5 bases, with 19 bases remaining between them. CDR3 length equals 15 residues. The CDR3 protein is CASNRAAGNIDTQYF. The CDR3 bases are TGTGCCAGCAATAGGGCGGCAGGGAATATAGATACGCAGTATTTT.

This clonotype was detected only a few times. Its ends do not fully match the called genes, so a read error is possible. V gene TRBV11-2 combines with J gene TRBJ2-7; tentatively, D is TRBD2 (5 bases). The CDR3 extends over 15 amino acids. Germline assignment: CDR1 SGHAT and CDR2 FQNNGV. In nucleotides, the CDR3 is TGCGCCAGCAGCCAAGCTGACTACTTCTCCTACGAGCAGTACTTC. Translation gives CASSQADYFSYEQYF.

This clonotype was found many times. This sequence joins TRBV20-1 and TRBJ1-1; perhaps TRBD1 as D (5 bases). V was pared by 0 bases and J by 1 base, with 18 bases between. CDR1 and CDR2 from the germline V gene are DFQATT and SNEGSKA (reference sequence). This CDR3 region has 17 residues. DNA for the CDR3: TGCAGTGCTAGAGATGACCGGGGTCGGGGCAGGAACACTGAAGCTTTCTTT. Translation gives CSARDDRGRGRNTEAFF.

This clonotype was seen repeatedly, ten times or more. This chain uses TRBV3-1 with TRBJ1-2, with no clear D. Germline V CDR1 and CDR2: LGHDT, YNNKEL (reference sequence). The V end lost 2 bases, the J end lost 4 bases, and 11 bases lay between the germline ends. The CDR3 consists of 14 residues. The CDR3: CASSQLDKGYGYTF. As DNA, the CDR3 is TGTGCCAGCAGCCAACTCGACAAGGGCTATGGCTACACCTTC. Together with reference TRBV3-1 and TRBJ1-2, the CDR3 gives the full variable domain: DTAVSQTPKYLVTQMGNDKSIKCEQNLGHDTMYWYKQDSKKFLKIMFSYNNKELIINETVPNRFSPKSPDKAHLNLHINSLELGDSAVYFCASSQLDKGYGYTFGSGTRLTVV.

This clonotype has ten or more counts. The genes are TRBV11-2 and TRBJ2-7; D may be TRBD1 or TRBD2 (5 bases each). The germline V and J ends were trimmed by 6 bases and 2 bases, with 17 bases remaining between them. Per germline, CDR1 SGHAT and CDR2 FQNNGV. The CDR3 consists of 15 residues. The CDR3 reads CASSQGLAGTYEQYF. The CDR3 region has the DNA TGTGCCAGCAGTCAGGGCTTGGCGGGTACCTACGAGCAGTACTTC.